These 13 T cell receptor beta chains share one sample of origin, sequenced in a study of beta chain features in type 1 diabetes. Study-wide results and caveats: For Type 1 diabetes patients, all four CD4+ subsets carried TCRB CDR3s that were moderately but significantly shorter.

For these receptors, no antigen is known. Every isolated RNA sample was fully reverse transcribed, so sequencing captured expressed TCRB transcripts. Clones were sequenced by immunoSEQ multiplex PCR, and TCRdb holds only the in-frame ones, with some missing. The top ten hold just under 0.04% of the sample, which has over 650,000 clones, over 13% seen once. Source material: naive CD4+ T cells from blood. The receptors come from a man younger than 35 with type 1 diabetes.

Only a few counts were recorded for this clone. The rearrangement joins TRBV28 to TRBJ1-2, with 10 bases that match TRBD1. Germline CDR1 MDHEN, CDR2 SYDVKM. V was pared by 3 bases and J by 5 bases, with 6 bases of the junction left unmatched. This CDR3 spans 15 amino acids. The CDR3 nucleotides are TGTGCCAGCAGTTTCCTCGGGACAGGGGAATATGGCTACACCTTC. Amino acid sequence: CASSFLGTGEYGYTF.

This clone was observed a few times. Other nucleotide sequences from this sample produce the same CDR3. The V gene is TRBV5-1, the J gene TRBJ1-1; D gene uncertain. Between the trimmed V and J ends, which lost 3 bases and 1 base, there was a span of 7 bases. Germline V gene lookup returns CDR1 SGHRS and CDR2 YFSETQ. The CDR3 totals 13 residues. The CDR3 protein is CASSSQSNTEAFF. For the CDR3, the DNA is TGCGCCAGCAGCTCCCAGTCGAACACTGAAGCTTTCTTT. The complete variable domain, with remaining parts taken from reference TRBV5-1 and TRBJ1-1, reads KAGVTQTPRYLIKTRGQQVTLSCSPISGHRSVSWYQQTPGQGLQFLFEYFSETQRNKGNFPGRFSGRQFSNSRSEMNVSTLELGDSALYLCASSSQSNTEAFFGQGTRLTVV.

V and J are TRBV7-9 and TRBJ2-1, with D unresolved. V was trimmed by 5 bases and J by 7 bases, leaving 12 bases between them. Per the germline V gene, CDR1 is SEHNR and CDR2 is FQNEAQ (reference sequence). The CDR3 has 13 amino acids. CDR3 nucleotide sequence: TGTGCCAGCAGCCCCCCGTCGGAGAATGAGCAGTTCTTC. It yields the protein CASSPPSENEQFF.

This clone was counted between two and nine times. The J gene is TRBJ1-5, the V gene TRBV2; D is unclear. CDR3 length: 13 residues. The V end was cut by 3 bases, the J end by 6 bases, with 9 bases between. CDR1 is SNHLY, CDR2 FYNNEI, per germline. DNA for the CDR3: TGTGCCAGCAGTGAGTACGTTGGTCAGCCCCAGCATTTT. Protein: CASSEYVGQPQHF.

This clone was seen a few times. The chain combines TRBV7-9 with TRBJ1-1; D possibly corresponds to TRBD1 (5 bases). The CDR3 is 13 residues long. CDR1 and CDR2 from the germline V gene are SEHNR and FQNEAQ (reference sequence). Trimming took off 5 bases at V and 6 bases at J, with 13 bases between the two ends. The CDR3 reads CASSLGGAPEAFF. In DNA, the CDR3 is TGTGCCAGCAGCCTAGGTGGGGCCCCTGAAGCTTTCTTT.

This rearrangement joins TRBV7-6 to TRBJ2-7; 7 bases align to TRBD2. Germline V gene sequence: CDR1 SGHVS, CDR2 FNYEAQ. The CDR3 spans 15 residues. V was pared by 2 bases and J by 2 bases, with 6 bases of the junction left unmatched. CDR3 coding DNA: TGTGCCAGCAGCTTACAAACGGGAGGTCCCTACGAGCAGTACTTC. Amino acid sequence: CASSLQTGGPYEQYF. Looking up the rest from reference TRBV7-6 and TRBJ2-7 gives the full variable domain: GAGVSQSPRYKVTKRGQDVALRCDPISGHVSLYWYRQALGQGPEFLTYFNYEAQQDKSGLPNDRFSAERPEGSISTLTIQRTEQRDSAMYRCASSLQTGGPYEQYFGPGTRLTVT.

The V gene is TRBV29-1, the J gene TRBJ2-5; the match to TRBD2 covers 10 bases. The V segment lost 4 bases and the J segment 4 bases; nucleotides outside the gene matches: 9. CDR1 and CDR2 from the germline V gene are SQVTM and ANQGSEA. This CDR3 has 15 residues. CDR3 sequence: CSVGLGLAARETQYF. In DNA, the CDR3 is TGCAGCGTTGGCTTAGGACTAGCGGCCCGAGAGACCCAGTACTTC. The full variable domain, in which reference TRBV29-1 and TRBJ2-5 provide the parts outside the CDR3, is SAVISQKPSRDICQRGTSLTIQCQVDSQVTMMFWYRQQPGQSLTLIATANQGSEATYESGFVIDKFPISRPNLTFSTLTVSNMSPEDSSIYLCSVGLGLAARETQYFGPGTRLLVL.

This chain links TRBV9 with TRBJ2-7; tentatively, D is TRBD1 (5 bases). V lost 0 bases to trimming and J lost 2 bases, with 15 bases between them. Germline V gene data show CDR1 as SGDLS and CDR2 as YYNGEE. The CDR3 is 16 amino acids. In DNA form, the CDR3 reads TGTGCCAGCAGCGTAGCGGACAAGGGGAAAGCCTACGAGCAGTACTTC. Its translation: CASSVADKGKAYEQYF.

The sample holds a few counts of this clone. The chain uses TRBV5-1 and TRBJ2-2; D may be TRBD1 (5 bases). In germline, CDR1 is SGHRS, CDR2 YFSETQ. Trimming left V 2 bases short and J 2 bases short, with 7 bases between. The CDR3 is 14 amino acids. CDR3 in DNA: TGCGCCAGCAGCTTTAGGGGCAACACCGGGGAGCTGTTTTTT. This translates into CASSFRGNTGELFF.

This clone was seen more than once but under ten times. The gene calls are TRBV7-2 and TRBJ2-2, with unresolved D. Germline loops: CDR1 SGHTA, CDR2 FQGNSA. The length of the CDR3 is 15 residues. V dropped 5 bases and J dropped 7 bases, with 17 bases sitting between them. This CDR3 reads CASSRGPDWSGELFF. CDR3 DNA sequence: TGTGCCAGCAGCCGTGGACCTGACTGGAGCGGGGAGCTGTTTTTT.

This sequence joins TRBV15 and TRBJ2-5, with D perhaps TRBD2 (5 bases). The CDR3 is 14 residues long. In germline, CDR1 is LNHNV, CDR2 YYDKDF (reference sequence). V lost 3 bases and J lost 5, with 13 bases in between. The CDR3 reads CATSRRTGFETQYF. The CDR3 region has the DNA TGTGCCACCAGCAGGAGGACGGGGTTTGAGACCCAGTACTTC. The variable domain in full, completed from reference TRBV15 and TRBJ2-5, reads DAMVIQNPRYQVTQFGKPVTLSCSQTLNHNVMYWYQQKSSQAPKLLFHYYDKDFNNEADTPDNFQSRRPNTSFCFLDIRSPGLGDTAMYLCATSRRTGFETQYFGPGTRLLVL.

The V and J genes are TRBV15 and TRBJ2-3; D call uncertain. CDR1 and CDR2 from the germline V gene are LNHNV and YYDKDF (reference sequence). V was pared by 0 bases and J by 7 bases, with 8 bases between. This CDR3 is 13 amino acids long. This chain's CDR3 is CATSRDGRHTQYF. DNA for the CDR3: TGTGCCACCAGCAGAGATGGCAGGCATACGCAGTATTTT. The full variable domain, completed using reference TRBV15 and TRBJ2-3, is DAMVIQNPRYQVTQFGKPVTLSCSQTLNHNVMYWYQQKSSQAPKLLFHYYDKDFNNEADTPDNFQSRRPNTSFCFLDIRSPGLGDTAMYLCATSRDGRHTQYFGPGTRLTVL.

This sequence joins TRBV30 and TRBJ1-1; D may be TRBD1 (6 bases). The V gene lost 4 bases and the J gene lost 5 bases, with 17 bases spanning the gap. The CDR3 length is 14 residues. Looked up from germline, CDR1 is GTSNPN and CDR2 is SVGIG (reference sequence). CDR3 bases: TGTGCCTGGACTCCACAGGGTACGGGAACTGAAGCTTTCTTT. This gives the protein CAWTPQGTGTEAFF.